This passage covers 16 T cell receptor beta chains from one sample sequenced in a study of blood T cell repertoires in COVID-19. Libraries were prepared by immunoSEQ multiplex PCR; TCRdb keeps only in-frame clonotypes and omits some of them. The sample yields 250,000 or so clones, about 79% seen once. Sequences were obtained from peripheral blood. The receptors come from a man older than 75 with acute or convalescent COVID-19.

The genes are TRBV11-2 and TRBJ2-7; D is perhaps TRBD1 (6 bases). V was cut by 3 bases and J by 3 bases, with 9 bases left in between. Germline lookup yields CDR1 SGHAT and CDR2 FQNNGV. The CDR3 is made up of 13 amino acids. DNA of the CDR3: TGTGCCAGCAGCTTGAACAGGGTCTACGAGCAGTACTTC. It yields the protein CASSLNRVYEQYF.

The rearrangement joins TRBV6-5 to TRBJ2-1, with TRBD2 matching over 8 bases. Germline CDR1 is MNHEY and CDR2 is SVGAGI. This CDR3 has 16 residues. V was clipped by 0 bases and J by 6 bases; unmatched bases: 7. The CDR3 nucleotides read TGTGCCAGCAGTTACTCCCGGACTAGCATTAGCAATGAGCAGTTCTTC. Protein: CASSYSRTSISNEQFF.

The chain links TRBV5-1 to TRBJ2-6, with D hard to call. CDR1 and CDR2 (germline): SGHRS, YFSETQ. The germline V and J ends were trimmed by 4 bases and 1 base, with 3 bases remaining between them. This CDR3 contains 13 residues. DNA for the CDR3: TGCGCCAGCAGCGTATCTGGGGCCAACGTCCTGACTTTC. Translated: CASSVSGANVLTF.

This clone came up a few times. The chain joins TRBV2 to TRBJ2-2; 10 bases line up with TRBD1. This CDR3 is built from 17 residues. V gave up 6 bases and J gave up 5 bases; unmatched junction bases: 12. Per germline, CDR1 SNHLY and CDR2 FYNNEI. The CDR3, as DNA: TGTGCCAGCAGGGATGCCGGCCGGACAGGGGGTACCGGGGAGCTGTTTTTT. Protein product: CASRDAGRTGGTGELFF.

This sequence joins TRBV11-2 and TRBJ2-7; 9 bases align to TRBD2. This CDR3 comprises 15 residues. Germline trimming cut 0 bases from V and 3 bases from J; bases unmatched to any gene: 3. CDR1 is SGHAT and CDR2 is FQNNGV in the germline V gene. The CDR3: CASSLEAGGFYEQYF. In DNA form, the CDR3 reads TGTGCCAGCAGCTTAGAAGCGGGGGGATTCTACGAGCAGTACTTC.

The chain employs TRBV5-1 and TRBJ1-1; perhaps TRBD1 as D (6 bases). Germline V gives CDR1 SGHRS, CDR2 YFSETQ. Trimming took 2 bases from V and 5 from J, leaving 19 bases between them. The length of the CDR3 is 16 residues. The CDR3 nucleotides read TGCGCCAGCAGCTTAGTCGGGGGGGCGCGAGGGACTGAAGCTTTCTTT. The encoded protein is CASSLVGGARGTEAFF. Looking up the rest from reference TRBV5-1 and TRBJ1-1 gives the full variable domain: KAGVTQTPRYLIKTRGQQVTLSCSPISGHRSVSWYQQTPGQGLQFLFEYFSETQRNKGNFPGRFSGRQFSNSRSEMNVSTLELGDSALYLCASSLVGGARGTEAFFGQGTRLTVV.

This clone was seen only once. This chain connects TRBV19 to TRBJ2-1, with 10 bases fitting TRBD1. The junction had 8 bases not matched to a gene; V was cut back by 3 bases and J by 9 bases. CDR3 length equals 15 residues. Germline V CDR1 and CDR2: LNHDA, SQIVND (reference sequence). In DNA, the CDR3 is TGTGCCAGTAGTATTTTTCCCGGGACAGGGGTTGAGCAGTTCTTC. It specifies CASSIFPGTGVEQFF.

The chain employs TRBV6-2 or TRBV6-3 and TRBJ1-5, with 8 nucleotides matching TRBD1. The CDR3 spans 16 residues. Losses at the gene ends were 4 bases for V and 2 bases for J; bases not matched to a gene: 7. The germline V gene encodes CDR1 MNHEY and CDR2 SVGEGT. The CDR3 is CASSWQGAFGNQPQHF. The CDR3 coding sequence is TGTGCCAGCAGTTGGCAGGGGGCTTTTGGCAATCAGCCCCAGCATTTT.

The chain has TRBV19 and TRBJ2-7; TRBD1 might be the D (5 bases). This CDR3 contains 16 residues. Germline lookup yields CDR1 LNHDA and CDR2 SQIVND (reference sequence). Trimming removed 5 bases at V and 5 bases at J, with 22 bases between. The CDR3, as DNA: TGTGCCAGTAGTGATAAGGGTGGGGCCAAGAGAAACGAGCAGTACTTC. It is translated as CASSDKGGAKRNEQYF.

J is TRBJ2-1 and V is TRBV27; 10 bases fit TRBD2. The CDR3 runs to 18 residues. Trimming removed 9 bases from V and 7 bases from J; junction bases left unmatched: 21. The germline CDR1 and CDR2 sequences are MNHEY and SMNVEV (reference sequence). The CDR3 is CASRSGGLKNYPGNEQFF. CDR3 sequence (DNA): TGTGCCAGTCGTAGCGGGGGGCTCAAAAACTACCCTGGAAATGAGCAGTTCTTC.

Comments on this clone: The germline gene is not matched at one end of the junction; a read error may be the cause. The chain has TRBV3-1 (or the pseudogene TRBV3-2) and TRBJ2-3; 7 bases agree with TRBD2. From germline, CDR1 is LGHDT and CDR2 YNNKEL (reference sequence). This CDR3 has 15 amino acids. The CDR3 DNA reads as TGTGCCAGCAGCCCCAGACTAGCACTTACAGGTACGCAGTATTTT. It specifies CASSPRLALTGTQYF.

Only a few counts were recorded for this clone. The sample holds other DNA sequences that translate to the same CDR3. The chain is built from TRBV18 and TRBJ2-7; no clear D gene. The germline V gene encodes CDR1 KGHSH and CDR2 LQKENI. The CDR3 is made up of 13 amino acids. Trimming left V 2 bases short and J 0 bases short, with 5 bases between. The CDR3 bases are TGTGCCAGCTCACCAGGCACCTCCTACGAGCAGTACTTC. Translated, it gives CASSPGTSYEQYF.

This chain links TRBV27 with TRBJ1-3; TRBD1 aligns across 10 bases. Unmatched junction bases numbered 3, after V lost 1 base and J lost 3 bases. CDR1 and CDR2 (germline): MNHEY, SMNVEV (reference sequence). CDR3 length: 16 amino acids. CDR3 amino acids: CASSLYGTGVGNTIYF. For the CDR3, the DNA is TGTGCCAGCAGTTTATATGGGACAGGGGTTGGAAACACCATATATTTT.

The chain joins TRBV18 to TRBJ1-1; 9 bases are shared with TRBD1. The CDR3 loop spans 14 amino acids. Germline values: CDR1 KGHSH, CDR2 LQKENI. The junction had 3 bases not matched to a gene; V was cut back by 6 bases and J by 1 base. As DNA, the CDR3 is TGTGCCAGCTCGCTGGACAGGGGGAACACTGAAGCTTTCTTT. It yields the protein CASSLDRGNTEAFF. The full variable domain, with the rest looked up from reference TRBV18 and TRBJ1-1, is NAGVMQNPRHLVRRRGQEARLRCSPMKGHSHVYWYRQLPEEGLKFMVYLQKENIIDESGMPKERFSAEFPKEGPSILRIQQVVRGDSAAYFCASSLDRGNTEAFFGQGTRLTVV.

The chain recombines TRBV24-1 with TRBJ2-1, with TRBD2 identical over 8 bases. Trimming cost V 0 bases and J 9 bases; bases outside gene matches: 6. Germline V CDR1 and CDR2: KGHDR, SFDVKD. The CDR3 runs to 15 residues. As DNA, the CDR3 is TGTGCCACCAGTGATTTGACGGGGGGGCGAGGTGAGCAGTTCTTC. Protein product: CATSDLTGGRGEQFF.

This chain joins TRBV10-3 and TRBJ1-2; 7 nucleotides align to TRBD1. The CDR3 extends over 13 amino acids. V dropped 6 bases and J dropped 2; count of bases not matched to a gene: 3. Germline V lookup: CDR1 ENHRY, CDR2 SYGVKD. CDR3: CAISTQGNYGYTF. The DNA for the CDR3 is TGTGCCATCAGCACACAGGGGAACTATGGCTACACCTTC.